This entry features one T cell receptor (beta chain) sequence. Its antigen is as yet unknown. The data originate from a study of cytomegalovirus exposure and HLA in healthy donors. Overall study: There were approximately 81 million unique TCRs (from HLA-typed donors) in an early data release.

The PCR used 60 Vbeta and 13 Jbeta primers. The repertoire was sequenced with immunoSEQ multiplex PCR; TCRdb's copy has only in-frame clones and lacks some. The sample comprises around 120,000 clones, around 85% of which are singletons, and 1.5% to 2% rests with the top ten. The CDR3 loop spans 17 amino acids. The V gene lost 4 bases and the J gene lost 7 bases, with 23 bases spanning the gap. The V gene's germline CDR1 is SGHDT and CDR2 YYEEEE. General observations from the study: Specific recognition of CMV antigens was confirmed in vitro for three chains (all CMV-associated). Later analysis identified several of the most significant clusters that appeared linked to common viral pathogens.

Sequenced sample: PBMCs. The receptor was derived from a boy aged 5-17 years in good health and CMV-seronegative. The chain employs TRBV5-6 and TRBJ1-4, with a weak D call TRBD1 (6 bases). The CDR3 loop is CASSAPVQGQRSEKLFF. The CDR3 DNA follows: TGTGCCAGCAGCGCACCGGTACAGGGCCAAAGGAGTGAAAAACTGTTTTTT.